This T cell receptor (beta chain) was retrieved from a study of shared clonotypes between healthy human individuals. Study conclusions and caveats: Some naive CD4 clonotypes, 4% to 6%, turned up in common across several donors. Against clonotypes common to all four donors, non-shared ones had lower generation probabilities.

In germline, CDR1 is SEHNR, CDR2 FQNEAQ (reference sequence). Between the trimmed V and J ends, which lost 1 base and 6 bases, there was a span of 8 bases. The CDR3 has 13 amino acids. Notes on this clone: Its antigen is unidentified.

The method was immunoSEQ multiplex PCR; TCRdb's version includes in-frame clones alone and lacks a portion of them. This sample yields tens of thousands of clones, of which 60% to 80% are seen a single time; about half belongs to the top ten. The source material was memory CD8+ T cells sorted from blood. Subset in this sample: CD45RO+ cells pooled with CCR7-negative TemRA cells. The chain couples TRBV7-9 to TRBJ2-3; no firm D call. This clonotype was obtained from a man younger than 45 in good health. The CDR3 spells CASSLENRDTQYF. CDR3 DNA: TGTGCCAGCAGCTTAGAAAATAGGGATACGCAGTATTTT.